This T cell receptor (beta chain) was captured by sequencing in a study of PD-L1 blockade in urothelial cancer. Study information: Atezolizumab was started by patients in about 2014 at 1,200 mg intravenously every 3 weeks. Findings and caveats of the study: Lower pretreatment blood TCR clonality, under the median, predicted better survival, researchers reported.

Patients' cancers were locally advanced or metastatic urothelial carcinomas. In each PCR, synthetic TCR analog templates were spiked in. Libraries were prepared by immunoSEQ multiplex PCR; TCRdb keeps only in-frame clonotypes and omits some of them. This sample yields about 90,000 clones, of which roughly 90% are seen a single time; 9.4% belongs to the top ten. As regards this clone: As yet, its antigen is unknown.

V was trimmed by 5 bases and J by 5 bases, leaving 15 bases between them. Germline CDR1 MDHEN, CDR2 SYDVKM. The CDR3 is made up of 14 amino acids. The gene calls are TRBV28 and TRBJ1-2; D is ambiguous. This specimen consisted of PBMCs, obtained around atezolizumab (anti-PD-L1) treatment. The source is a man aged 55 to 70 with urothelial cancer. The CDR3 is CASSNPAADYGYTF. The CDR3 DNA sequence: TGTGCCAGCAGTAACCCCGCGGCTGATTATGGCTACACCTTC.